The sequence of this T cell receptor (beta chain) was determined in a study of T cell clonotyping in hematopoietic cell transplantation. Libraries were prepared by immunoSEQ multiplex PCR; TCRdb keeps only in-frame clonotypes and omits some of them. The sample carries about 1,100 clones, about 96% recorded once. Whole-study results and caveats: Graft donor and pretransplant recipient Inverse Simpson Index values predicted broader posttransplant TCR diversity.

As to this clone: Its cognate antigen is unknown.

The TCR sequence derives from a young adult male patient who had an allogeneic stem cell transplant from a related donor, so the T cells may come from the graft donor. Some clones in this sample may be carry-over from other donors' samples. The sample consisted of PBMCs, taken 30 days after allogeneic stem cell transplant.

The CDR3 loop is CASSLGPGGFDEQFF. In DNA form, the CDR3 reads TGTGCCAGCAGCTTGGGGCCGGGGGGGTTCGATGAGCAGTTCTTC. V usage is TRBV7-9 and J usage is TRBJ2-1; 8 bases agree with TRBD2. Germline loops: CDR1 SEHNR, CDR2 FQNEAQ (reference sequence). Unmatched junction bases numbered 9, after V lost 3 bases and J lost 8 bases. The CDR3 runs to 15 residues.